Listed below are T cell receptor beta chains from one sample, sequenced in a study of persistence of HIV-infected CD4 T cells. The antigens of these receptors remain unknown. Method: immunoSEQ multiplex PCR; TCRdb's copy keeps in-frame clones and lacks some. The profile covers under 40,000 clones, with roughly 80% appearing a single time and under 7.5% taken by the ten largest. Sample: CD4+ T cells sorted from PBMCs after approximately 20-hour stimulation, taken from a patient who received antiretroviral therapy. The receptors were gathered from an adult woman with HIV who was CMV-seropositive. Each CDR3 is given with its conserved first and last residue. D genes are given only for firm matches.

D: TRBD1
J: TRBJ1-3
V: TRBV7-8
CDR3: CASSSPGQGNTIYF
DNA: TGTGCCAGCAGCTCACCGGGACAGGGAAACACCATATATTTT

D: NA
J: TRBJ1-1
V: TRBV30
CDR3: CAWSVIRGNTEAFF
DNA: TGTGCCTGGAGTGTAATTAGAGGGAACACTGAAGCTTTCTTT

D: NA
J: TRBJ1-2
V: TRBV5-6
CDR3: CASSRFLLNYGYTF
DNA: TGTGCCAGCAGCCGTTTCCTCCTGAACTATGGCTACACCTTC

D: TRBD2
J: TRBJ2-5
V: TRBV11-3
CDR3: CASGLRAGGYQETQYF
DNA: TGTGCCAGCGGCTTAAGAGCGGGGGGGTACCAAGAGACCCAGTACTTC

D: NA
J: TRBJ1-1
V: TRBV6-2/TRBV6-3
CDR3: CASSRLLNTEAFF
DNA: TGTGCCAGCAGTCGGCTTCTTAACACTGAAGCTTTCTTT

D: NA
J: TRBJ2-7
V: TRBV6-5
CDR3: CASNQPSYEQYF
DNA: TGTGCCAGCAACCAGCCCTCCTACGAGCAGTACTTC

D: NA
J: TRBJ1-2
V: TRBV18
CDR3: CASSPANAPRARGYTF
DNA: TGTGCCAGCTCACCAGCTAACGCGCCCAGGGCGCGAGGCTACACCTTC

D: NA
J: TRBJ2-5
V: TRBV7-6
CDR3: CASSLPGETQYF
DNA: TGTGCCAGCAGCTTGCCGGGAGAGACCCAGTACTTC

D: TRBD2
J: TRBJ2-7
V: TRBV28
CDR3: CATNQAGGILAYEQYF
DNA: TGTGCCACGAACCAAGCGGGAGGTATACTAGCCTACGAGCAGTACTTC

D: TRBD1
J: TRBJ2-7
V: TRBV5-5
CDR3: CASSRTGGVGSYEQYF
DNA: TGTGCCAGCAGCCGGACAGGGGGAGTAGGGTCCTACGAGCAGTACTTC

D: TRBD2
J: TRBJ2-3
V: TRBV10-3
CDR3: CAIDGGGEPTDTQYF
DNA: TGTGCCATCGATGGGGGGGGAGAACCCACAGATACGCAGTATTTT